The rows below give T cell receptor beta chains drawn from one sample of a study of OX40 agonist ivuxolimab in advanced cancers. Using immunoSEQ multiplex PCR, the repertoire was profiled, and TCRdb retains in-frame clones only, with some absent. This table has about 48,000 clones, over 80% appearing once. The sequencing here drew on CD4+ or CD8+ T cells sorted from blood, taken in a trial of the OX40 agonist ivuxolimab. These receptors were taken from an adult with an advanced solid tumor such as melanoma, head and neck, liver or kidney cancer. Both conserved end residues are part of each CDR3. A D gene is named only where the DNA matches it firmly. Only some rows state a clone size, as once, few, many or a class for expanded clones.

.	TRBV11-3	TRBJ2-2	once	TGTGCCAGCAGCTTAGTACAGGGCGGGGAGCTGTTTTTT	CASSLVQGGELFF
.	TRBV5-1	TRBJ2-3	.	TGCGCCAGCAGCTTGGCCTCGGTTGCAGATACGCAGTATTTT	CASSLASVADTQYF
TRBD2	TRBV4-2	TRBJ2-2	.	TGTGCCAGCAGCCGCGTTGGACTAGCGGGGCACACCGGGGAGCTGTTTTTT	CASSRVGLAGHTGELFF
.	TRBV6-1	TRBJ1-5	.	TGTGCCAGCAGTGAAGGAGGGTTAACAAATCAGCCCCAGCATTTT	CASSEGGLTNQPQHF
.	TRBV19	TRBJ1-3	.	TGTGCCAGTAGTATCCGGACCGACCGAGCAAACACCATATATTTT	CASSIRTDRANTIYF
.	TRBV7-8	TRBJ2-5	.	TGTGCCAGCAGCTTAGTAGGTCAGGGGACCCAGTACTTC	CASSLVGQGTQYF
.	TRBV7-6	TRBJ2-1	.	TGTGCCAGCAGCCGATTCGGACAGCCCTACAATGAGCAGTTCTTC	CASSRFGQPYNEQFF
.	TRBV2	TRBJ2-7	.	TGTGCCAGCAGTGGGACAGATACCTACGAGCAGTACTTC	CASSGTDTYEQYF
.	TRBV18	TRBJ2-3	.	TGTGCCAGCTCTCAGAACAGTCCTAGCACAGATACGCAGTATTTT	CASSQNSPSTDTQYF
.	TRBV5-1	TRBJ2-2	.	TGCGCCAGCAGCTTGCTATGGGAAACCGGGGAGCTGTTTTTT	CASSLLWETGELFF
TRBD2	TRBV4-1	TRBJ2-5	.	TGCGCCAGCAGCCAAGCCGGACTAGCGGGGTCAGAGACCCAGTACTTC	CASSQAGLAGSETQYF
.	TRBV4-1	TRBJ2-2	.	TGCGCCAGCAGCCAAGAGCGAGGGATTGTGTACACCGGGGAGCTGTTTTTT	CASSQERGIVYTGELFF
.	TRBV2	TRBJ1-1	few	TGTGCCAGCAGCGGGACACCAGACACTGAAGCTTTCTTT	CASSGTPDTEAFF
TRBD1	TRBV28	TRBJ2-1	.	TGTGCCAGCAAACAGGGGGGCAGCTCCTACAATGAGCAGTTCTTC	CASKQGGSSYNEQFF
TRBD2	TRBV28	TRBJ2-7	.	TGTGCCAGCAGTCCACGAACGGGGGGGAATTACGAGCAGTACTTC	CASSPRTGGNYEQYF
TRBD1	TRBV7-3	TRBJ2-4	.	TGTGCCAGCAGCCGGACAGGAGGAAACATTCAGTACTTC	CASSRTGGNIQYF
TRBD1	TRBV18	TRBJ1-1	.	TGTGCCAGCTCAGCGGACAGGGGATGGGGCACTGAAGCTTTCTTT	CASSADRGWGTEAFF